A selection of T cell receptor beta chains follows, all from one sample in a study of T cells after posttransplantation cyclophosphamide. TCRdb's copy holds only in-frame clones and misses some; the assay was immunoSEQ multiplex PCR. This table has approximately 21,000 clones, 80% to 90% appearing once. The sequenced sample was PBMCs, obtained about 400 days after allogeneic stem cell transplant with calcineurin inhibitor and methotrexate. The receptors were sampled from a female patient between 30 and 45 years old who received an allogeneic stem cell transplant from an unrelated donor, was CMV-positive, and had acute and chronic GVHD. Some T cells could come from the graft donor. Each CDR3 is given with its conserved first and last residue. A D gene is named only where the DNA matches it firmly. Size values are once, few and many counts, or a class for expanded clones, and some rows have none.

>TRBV6-5|TRBD1|TRBJ1-1|.
CASSRQGSTEAFF
TGTGCCAGCAGCCGACAGGGGAGCACTGAAGCTTTCTTT
>TRBV11-2|.|TRBJ1-1|.
CASSLIQSEAFF
TGTGCCAGCAGCTTAATACAGTCTGAAGCTTTCTTT
>TRBV11-1|.|TRBJ2-1|.
CASSLGWRLVIGEQFF
TGTGCCAGCAGCTTAGGGTGGCGACTAGTAATCGGTGAGCAGTTCTTC
>TRBV10-2|.|TRBJ2-1|.
CASSDAVGLEQFF
TGCGCCAGCAGTGACGCGGTGGGGCTTGAGCAGTTCTTC
>TRBV28|TRBD1|TRBJ1-4|.
CASSSPGQPNEKLFF
TGTGCCAGCAGTTCTCCGGGACAGCCTAATGAAAAACTGTTTTTT
>TRBV7-3|TRBD1|TRBJ2-5|.
CASSKTGGTETQYF
TGTGCCAGCAGCAAAACAGGGGGCACAGAGACCCAGTACTTC
>TRBV4-1|TRBD1|TRBJ2-7|.
CASSPGGQGADEQYF
TGCGCCAGCAGCCCAGGGGGACAGGGGGCCGACGAGCAGTACTTC
>TRBV11-1|.|TRBJ2-3|.
CASSPYDYSGDTQYF
TGTGCCAGCAGCCCGTATGACTATTCGGGAGATACGCAGTATTTT
>TRBV4-2|.|TRBJ1-5|few
CASSFAGMRDNQPQHF
TGTGCCAGCAGCTTCGCGGGGATGAGGGACAATCAGCCCCAGCATTTT
>TRBV13|.|TRBJ2-7|.
CASSLAGGGWYEQYF
TGTGCCAGCAGCTTAGCGGGGGGCGGTTGGTACGAGCAGTACTTC
>TRBV7-8|.|TRBJ1-1|.
CASSSLGAAAFF
TGTGCCAGCAGCTCACTCGGTGCGGCGGCTTTCTTT
>TRBV6-6|TRBD1|TRBJ1-5|.
CASSNRDRDQPQHF
TGTGCCAGCAGTAACCGGGACAGGGATCAGCCCCAGCATTTT
>TRBV7-7|.|TRBJ2-3|.
CASSLSGTSVADTQYF
TGTGCTAGCAGCTTATCTGGGACATCGGTAGCAGATACGCAGTATTTT
>TRBV30|.|TRBJ1-1|.
CAWSRGPPTSGRNTEAFF
TGTGCCTGGAGTCGCGGCCCCCCGACGAGCGGGCGGAACACTGAAGCTTTCTTT
>TRBV5-1|.|TRBJ2-4|.
CASKIGPENIQYF
TGCGCCAGCAAAATTGGGCCTGAAAACATTCAGTACTTC
>TRBV7-6|.|TRBJ1-6|.
CASSPGHSNSPLHF
TGTGCCAGCAGCCCGGGACATTCTAATTCACCCCTCCACTTT
>TRBV5-6|.|TRBJ2-7|.
CASSLGQPEQYF
TGTGCCAGCAGCTTGGGACAACCCGAGCAGTACTTC
>TRBV7-9|.|TRBJ2-3|.
CATSNRWGTDTQYF
TGTGCCACCAGCAACAGGTGGGGCACAGATACGCAGTATTTT
>TRBV10-3|TRBD2|TRBJ2-3|.
CAISGGLAGSTDTQYF
TGTGCCATCAGTGGGGGACTAGCGGGCAGCACAGATACGCAGTATTTT